This T cell receptor (beta chain) emerged from a study of T-cell reconstitution after alpha-beta-depleted transplantation in children. Study-wide results and caveats: The main origin of T-cell counts and diversity one year after transplant was newly produced T cells. The study reportedly traced alpha-beta T cells about two months after transplant to several hundred expanded graft clones. Some patients' high day-60 TCRbeta diversity was attributed to recipient cells surviving conditioning.

Per germline, CDR1 SGHRS and CDR2 YFSETQ. The CDR3 runs to 13 residues. Trimming stripped 4 bases from V and 7 bases from J, with 14 bases between. Unique molecular identifiers were used in preparing the TCRbeta library. In TCRdb, the PCR reads were re-called with MiXCR into one record per CDR3 protein. The sample records roughly 300,000 distinct CDR3 sequences, roughly 10% being singletons. This clonotype was seen many times. The antigen remains undetermined. This TCR derives from a male patient aged 2 to 9 who had a stem cell transplant for chronic granulomatous disease, so the T cells may come from the graft donor. The sample was peripheral blood, taken 180 days after TCRalphabeta/CD19-depleted stem cell transplant. The chain couples TRBV5-1 to TRBJ1-1; a weak D match, TRBD1 (5 bases). This CDR3 reads CASSAGTRYEAFF. Written as DNA, the CDR3 is TGCGCCAGCAGCGCCGGGACCCGATATGAAGCTTTCTTT.